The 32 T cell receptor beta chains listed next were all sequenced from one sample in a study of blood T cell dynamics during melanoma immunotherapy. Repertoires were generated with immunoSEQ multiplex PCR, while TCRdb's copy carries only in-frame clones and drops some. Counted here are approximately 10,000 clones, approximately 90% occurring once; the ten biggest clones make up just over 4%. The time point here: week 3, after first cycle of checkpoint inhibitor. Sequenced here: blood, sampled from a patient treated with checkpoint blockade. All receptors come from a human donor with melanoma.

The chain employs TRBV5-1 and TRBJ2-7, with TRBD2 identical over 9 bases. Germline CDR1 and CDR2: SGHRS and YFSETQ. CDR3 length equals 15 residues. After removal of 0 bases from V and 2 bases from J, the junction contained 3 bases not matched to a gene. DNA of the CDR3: TGCGCCAGCAGCTTGGGGACTAGCGCGACCTACGAGCAGTACTTC. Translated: CASSLGTSATYEQYF.

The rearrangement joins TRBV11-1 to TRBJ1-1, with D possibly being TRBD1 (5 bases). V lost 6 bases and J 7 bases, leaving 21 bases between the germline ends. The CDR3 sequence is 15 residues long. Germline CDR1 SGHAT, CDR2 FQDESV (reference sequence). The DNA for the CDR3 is TGTGCCAGCAGACTAGATCAAGGGACCGCTCGTGAAGCTTTCTTT. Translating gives CASRLDQGTAREAFF.

The CDR3 is CASSFAGGSYEQYF. For the CDR3, the DNA is TGTGCCAGCAGTTTCGCGGGAGGGTCCTACGAGCAGTACTTC. The V gene is TRBV27, the J gene TRBJ2-7; 9 nucleotides align to TRBD2. This CDR3 has 14 residues. J gave up 1 base and V 3 bases, and 1 base lay outside the gene matches. Per germline, CDR1 MNHEY and CDR2 SMNVEV (reference sequence).

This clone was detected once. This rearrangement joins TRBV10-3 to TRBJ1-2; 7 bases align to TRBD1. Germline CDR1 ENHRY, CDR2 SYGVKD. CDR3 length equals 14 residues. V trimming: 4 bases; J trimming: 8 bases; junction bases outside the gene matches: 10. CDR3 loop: CAISVGRTGWGYTF. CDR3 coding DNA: TGTGCCATCAGTGTGGGACGGACAGGATGGGGCTACACCTTC.

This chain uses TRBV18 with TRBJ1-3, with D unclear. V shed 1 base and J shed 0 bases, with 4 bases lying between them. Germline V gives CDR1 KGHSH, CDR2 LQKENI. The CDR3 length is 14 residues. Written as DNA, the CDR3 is TGTGCCAGCTCACCACAGGGCTCTGGAAACACCATATATTTT. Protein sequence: CASSPQGSGNTIYF.

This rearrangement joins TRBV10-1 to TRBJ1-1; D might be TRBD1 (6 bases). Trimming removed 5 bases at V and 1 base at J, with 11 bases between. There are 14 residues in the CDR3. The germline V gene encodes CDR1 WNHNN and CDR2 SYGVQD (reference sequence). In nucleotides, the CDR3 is TGCGCCAGCAGTTCAGGGGAGTGGAACACTGAAGCTTTCTTT. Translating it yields CASSSGEWNTEAFF.

CDR3 in amino acids: CASTTGFHPETQYF. DNA for the CDR3: TGTGCCAGCACGACGGGGTTTCATCCGGAGACCCAGTACTTC. The rearrangement joins TRBV5-4 to TRBJ2-5; TRBD2 is a possible D gene (5 bases). Germline-derived CDR1 and CDR2 are SGHNT and YYREEE (reference sequence). The CDR3 runs 14 residues. V was shortened by 6 bases and J by 5 bases, with 17 bases between the two germline ends.

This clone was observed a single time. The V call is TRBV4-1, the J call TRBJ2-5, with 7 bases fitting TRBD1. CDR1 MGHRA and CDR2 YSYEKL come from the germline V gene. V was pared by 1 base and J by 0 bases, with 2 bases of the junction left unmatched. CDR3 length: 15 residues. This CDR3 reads CASSQGRGNQETQYF. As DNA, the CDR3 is TGCGCCAGCAGCCAAGGCAGGGGGAACCAAGAGACCCAGTACTTC.

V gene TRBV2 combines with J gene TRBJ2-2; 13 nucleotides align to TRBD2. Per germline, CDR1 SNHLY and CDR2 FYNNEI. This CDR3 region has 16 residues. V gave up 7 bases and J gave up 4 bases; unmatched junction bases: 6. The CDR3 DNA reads TGTGCCAGCATTCTGGGACTAGCGGGAATCACCGGGGAGCTGTTTTTT. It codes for CASILGLAGITGELFF.

As DNA, the CDR3 is TGTGCCAGCAGCTTAGAGGTCGGGGGGTCGTACAATGAGCAGTTCTTC. This sequence encodes CASSLEVGGSYNEQFF. This chain joins TRBV7-9 and TRBJ2-1, with 7 bases lining up with TRBD2. Unmatched junction bases numbered 7, after V lost 1 base and J lost 4 bases. The germline gives CDR1 SEHNR, CDR2 FQNEAQ (reference sequence). The CDR3 spans 16 residues.

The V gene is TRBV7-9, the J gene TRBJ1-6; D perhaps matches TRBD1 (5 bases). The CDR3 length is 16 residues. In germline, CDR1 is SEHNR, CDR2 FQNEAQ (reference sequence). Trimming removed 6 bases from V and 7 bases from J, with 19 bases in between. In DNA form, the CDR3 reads TGTGCCAGCAGATCGGCAGGGCCGGGGGGGAATTCACCCCTCCACTTT. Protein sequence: CASRSAGPGGNSPLHF.

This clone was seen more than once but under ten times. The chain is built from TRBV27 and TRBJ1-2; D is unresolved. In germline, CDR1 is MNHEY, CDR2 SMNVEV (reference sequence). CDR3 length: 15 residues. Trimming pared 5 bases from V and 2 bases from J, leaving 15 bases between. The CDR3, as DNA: TGTGCCAGCAGTCCCGTGGAGGGAGTGAACTATGGCTACACCTTC. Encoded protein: CASSPVEGVNYGYTF.

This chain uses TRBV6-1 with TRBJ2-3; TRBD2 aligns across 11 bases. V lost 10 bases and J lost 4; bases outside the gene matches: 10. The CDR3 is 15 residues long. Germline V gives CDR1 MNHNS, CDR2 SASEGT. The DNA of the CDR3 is TGTGCCACTATGAATCTAGCGGGAGGTGCAGATACGCAGTATTTT. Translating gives CATMNLAGGADTQYF.

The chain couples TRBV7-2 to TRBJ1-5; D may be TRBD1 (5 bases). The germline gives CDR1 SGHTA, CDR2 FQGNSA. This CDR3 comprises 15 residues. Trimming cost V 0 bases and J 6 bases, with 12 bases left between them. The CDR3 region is CASSLAAGWGQPQHF. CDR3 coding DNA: TGTGCCAGCAGCTTAGCGGCAGGGTGGGGTCAGCCCCAGCATTTT.

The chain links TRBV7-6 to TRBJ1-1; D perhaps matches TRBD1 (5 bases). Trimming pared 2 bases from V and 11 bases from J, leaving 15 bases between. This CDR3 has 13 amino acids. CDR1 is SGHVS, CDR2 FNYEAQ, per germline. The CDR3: CASSLSVAGRAFF. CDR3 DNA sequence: TGTGCCAGCAGCTTATCGGTGGCAGGGAGGGCTTTCTTT.

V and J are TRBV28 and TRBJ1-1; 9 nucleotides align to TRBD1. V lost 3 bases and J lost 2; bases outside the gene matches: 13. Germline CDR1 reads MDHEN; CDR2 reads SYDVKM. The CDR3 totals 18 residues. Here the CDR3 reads CASSFGAGTGTFNTEAFF. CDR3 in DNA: TGTGCCAGCAGTTTTGGCGCCGGGACAGGGACCTTCAACACTGAAGCTTTCTTT.

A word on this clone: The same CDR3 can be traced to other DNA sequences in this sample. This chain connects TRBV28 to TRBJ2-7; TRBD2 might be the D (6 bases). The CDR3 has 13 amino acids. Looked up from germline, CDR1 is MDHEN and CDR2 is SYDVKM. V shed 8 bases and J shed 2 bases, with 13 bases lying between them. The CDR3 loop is CASGRTVPYEQYF. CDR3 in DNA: TGTGCCAGCGGGAGGACGGTCCCCTACGAGCAGTACTTC.

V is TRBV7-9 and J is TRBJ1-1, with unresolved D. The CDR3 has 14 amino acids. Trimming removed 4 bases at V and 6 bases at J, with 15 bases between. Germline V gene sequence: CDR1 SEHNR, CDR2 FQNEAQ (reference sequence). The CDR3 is CASSSSPTGPEAFF. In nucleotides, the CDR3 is TGTGCCAGCAGCTCAAGTCCCACGGGCCCTGAAGCTTTCTTT.

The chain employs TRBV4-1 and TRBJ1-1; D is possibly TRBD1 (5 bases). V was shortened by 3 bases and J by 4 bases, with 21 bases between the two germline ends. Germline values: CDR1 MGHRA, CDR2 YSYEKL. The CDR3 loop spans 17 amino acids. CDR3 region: CASSQSGTIGGITEAFF. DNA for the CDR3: TGCGCCAGCAGCCAGTCCGGGACCATTGGGGGGATCACTGAAGCTTTCTTT.

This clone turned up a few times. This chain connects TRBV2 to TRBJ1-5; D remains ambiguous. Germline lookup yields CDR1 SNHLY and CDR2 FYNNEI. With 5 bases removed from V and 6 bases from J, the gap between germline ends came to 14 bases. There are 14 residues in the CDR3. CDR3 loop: CASSTQLGIQPQHF. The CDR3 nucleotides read TGTGCCAGCAGTACCCAGCTCGGGATTCAGCCCCAGCATTTT.

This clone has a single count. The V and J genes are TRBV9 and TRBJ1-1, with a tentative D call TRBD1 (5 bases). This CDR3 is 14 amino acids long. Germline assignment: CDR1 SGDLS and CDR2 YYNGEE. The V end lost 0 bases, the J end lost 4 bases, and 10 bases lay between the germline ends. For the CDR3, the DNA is TGTGCCAGCAGCGTAGGGCAGGGAGGCACTGAAGCTTTCTTT. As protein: CASSVGQGGTEAFF.

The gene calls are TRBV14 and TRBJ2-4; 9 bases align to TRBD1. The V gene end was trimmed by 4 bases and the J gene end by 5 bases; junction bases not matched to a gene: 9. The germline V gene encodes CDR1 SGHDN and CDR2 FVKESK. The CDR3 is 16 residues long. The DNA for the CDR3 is TGTGCCAGCAGCCGACTACCGGGACAGGGCGAAAACATTCAGTACTTC. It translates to CASSRLPGQGENIQYF.

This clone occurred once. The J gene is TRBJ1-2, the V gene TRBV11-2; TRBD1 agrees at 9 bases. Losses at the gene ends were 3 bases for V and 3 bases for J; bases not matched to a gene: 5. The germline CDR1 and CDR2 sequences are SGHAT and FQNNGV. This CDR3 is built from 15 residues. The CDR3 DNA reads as TGTGCCAGCAGCTTGGGGGGACAGGGCGACTATGGCTACACCTTC. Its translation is CASSLGGQGDYGYTF.

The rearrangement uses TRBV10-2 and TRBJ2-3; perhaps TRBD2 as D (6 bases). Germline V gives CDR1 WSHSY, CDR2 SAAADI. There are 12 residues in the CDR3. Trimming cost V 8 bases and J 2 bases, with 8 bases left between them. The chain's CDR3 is CASRDFTDTQYF. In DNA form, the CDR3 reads TGCGCCAGCCGGGACTTCACAGATACGCAGTATTTT.

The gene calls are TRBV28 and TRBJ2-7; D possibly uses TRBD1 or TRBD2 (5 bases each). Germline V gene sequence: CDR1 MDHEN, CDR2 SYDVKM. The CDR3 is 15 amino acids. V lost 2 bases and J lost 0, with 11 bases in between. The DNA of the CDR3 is TGTGCCAGCAGTTTACACGGGACGAGCTCCTACGAGCAGTACTTC. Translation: CASSLHGTSSYEQYF.

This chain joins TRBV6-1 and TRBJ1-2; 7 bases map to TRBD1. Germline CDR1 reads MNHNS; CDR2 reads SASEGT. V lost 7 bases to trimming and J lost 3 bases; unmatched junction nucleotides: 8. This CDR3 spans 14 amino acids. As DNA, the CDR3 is TGTGCCAGCAAGGGTAGCGACAGGGACTATGGCTACACCTTC. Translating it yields CASKGSDRDYGYTF.

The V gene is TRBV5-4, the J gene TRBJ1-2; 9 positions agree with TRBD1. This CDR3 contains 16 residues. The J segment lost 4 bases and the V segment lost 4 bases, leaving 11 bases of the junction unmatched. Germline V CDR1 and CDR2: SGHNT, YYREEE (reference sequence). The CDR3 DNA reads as TGTGCCAGCAGCCGAGAAACAGGGGGCGAGGTCTATGGCTACACCTTC. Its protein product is CASSRETGGEVYGYTF.

The chain's CDR3 is CASSHDSGLEAFF. The CDR3, as DNA: TGTGCCAGCAGTCACGACAGTGGGCTTGAAGCTTTCTTT. The gene calls are TRBV2 and TRBJ1-1; the D gene is possibly TRBD1 (5 bases). Germline assignment: CDR1 SNHLY and CDR2 FYNNEI. The CDR3 runs to 13 residues. Trimming removed 5 bases from V and 7 bases from J, with 14 bases in between.

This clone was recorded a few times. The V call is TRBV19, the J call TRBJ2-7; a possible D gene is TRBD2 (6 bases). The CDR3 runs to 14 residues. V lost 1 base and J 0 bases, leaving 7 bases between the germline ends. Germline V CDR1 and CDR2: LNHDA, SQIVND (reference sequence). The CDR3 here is CASSIGGLSYEQYF. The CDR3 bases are TGTGCCAGTAGTATAGGGGGACTCTCCTACGAGCAGTACTTC.

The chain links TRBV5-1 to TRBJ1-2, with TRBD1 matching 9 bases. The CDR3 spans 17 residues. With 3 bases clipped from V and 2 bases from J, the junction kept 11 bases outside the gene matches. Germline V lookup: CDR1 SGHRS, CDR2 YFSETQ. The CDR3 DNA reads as TGCGCCAGCAGCTGGGGGACAGGGTCTATTGAAAACTATGGCTACACCTTC. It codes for CASSWGTGSIENYGYTF.

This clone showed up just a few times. The CDR3 spells CASSFQTPNYGYTF. The CDR3 DNA reads TGTGCCAGCAGCTTCCAGACCCCTAACTATGGCTACACCTTC. This chain uses TRBV5-4 with TRBJ1-2, with no clear D. CDR3 length: 14 residues. V was clipped by 2 bases and J by 0 bases, with 8 bases between them. The V gene's germline CDR1 is SGHNT and CDR2 YYREEE (reference sequence).

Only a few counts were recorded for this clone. The DNA for the CDR3 is TGTGCCAGCAGTGGGGCGAGCACCTACGAGCAGTACTTC. Amino acid sequence: CASSGASTYEQYF. The chain employs TRBV25-1 and TRBJ2-7; D is unresolved. V dropped 4 bases and J dropped 2 bases, with 9 bases sitting between them. CDR1 is MGHDK and CDR2 is SYGVNS in the germline V gene. This CDR3 has 13 residues.